This TCR beta chain was obtained from a study of T-cell memory formation after mild COVID-19 (dated by TCRdb to the early 2020s). Describing the broader study: TCR sequence clusters from the two donors were largely donor specific. Longitudinal TCRalpha and TCRbeta repertoire sequencing tracked T-cell clones expanding and contracting after mild COVID-19 in two donors. Two young, previously healthy adult volunteers made up the cohort, one male and one female.

Ficoll-Paque density gradient centrifugation was the method used to isolate PBMCs. Here is what the overall study found, with its caveats: Contracting CD4+ clones turned up mainly in the CM and EM memory subsets, whereas EMRA was where CD8+ clones were enriched. Some responding clones were detected in pre-infection memory, suggesting pre-existing cross-reactive memory T cells joined the SARS-CoV-2 response. Only a couple of mild cases were covered by the study, and larger cohorts that include severe cases with pre-infection samples were considered necessary. Clones contracting from day 15 to 85 had balanced CD4/CD8 phenotypes, while a second wave expanding from day 15 to 37 was biased towards CD4+. SARS-CoV-2 specificity was not confirmed for the second-wave clones peaking on day 37.

Comment on this clonotype: There is no known antigen for this receptor. Base quality data are lacking; no much larger clone is found one base away.

The instrument was an Illumina NovaSeq 6000. TCRalpha and TCRbeta cDNA libraries were constructed by 5'RACE with constant-segment primers, with sample barcodes and unique molecular identifiers being introduced. Trizol reagent was used to extract RNA from every sample. Libraries were amplified in two PCR steps, with a second sample barcode and Illumina TruSeq adapters added in the second step. The libraries were sequenced on an Illumina NovaSeq using 2 x 150 bp paired-end reads. The published analysis was carried out like this. Demultiplexing of reads and collapsing into UMI-guided consensus sequences were performed with migec v1.2.7. With mixcr v2.1.11, UMI consensuses were aligned to TRA and TRB V and J templates and assembled into clonotypes. A clonotype was counted as expanded or contracted only if both edgeR and NoisET called the change significant, with noise models trained on biological replicates. For edgeR calls, the thresholds were a false discovery rate-adjusted p below 0.01 and a log2 fold-change of 1. As an exploratory analysis of dynamics, max-normalized trajectories of the 1000 most abundant clonotypes were examined by PCA with hierarchical clustering. Separately sequenced CD4+ and CD8+ repertoires were used to assign a CD4 or CD8 phenotype to each responding clone. In TCRdb, the public reads were trimmed at Q25 with fastp and aligned with MiXCR, with productive beta chains retained. Each record represents a unique CDR3 protein, reported with the most common genes and DNA among its rows. The V and J calls follow TCRdb's processing rather than the paper's. A total of 100,000 to 150,000 distinct CDR3 sequences appear in this sample, about 15% of them only once. Of the sample, approximately 15% is held by the ten largest clones.

Per the germline V gene, SGHVS is the CDR1 and FQNEAQ is the CDR2. The CDR3, cysteine through phenylalanine, is 16 amino acids long. Only the CDR3 DNA is retained, 48 bases long and in frame from the first base. V loses 1 base of germline sequence and J loses 3 bases, and the interval between the two ends is 13 bases. The sequence joins TRBV7-8 to TRBJ1-3, and the D gene may be TRBD1, 6 bases matching. Specimen: PBMCs or a T cell subset sorted from them (not recorded which). The receptor's source is an adult woman who had mild COVID-19 (a few samples of this study predate the infection). The sample titles of this study are shuffled in the database, so cell type and time point are left out; the donor was told from shared clones. CDR3 loop: CASSLVGGLSGNTIYF. The DNA sequence is TGTGCCAGCAGCTTAGTCGGGGGCCTGAGTGGAAACACCATATATTTT.